These 13 T cell receptor beta chains were sequenced from one sample in a study of T-cell memory formation after mild COVID-19. TCRdb itself ran the 5' RACE reads through MiXCR, one entry per CDR3 protein. The sample lists hundreds of thousands of distinct CDR3 sequences; roughly 19% were seen once. The specimen was PBMCs or a T cell subset sorted from them (not recorded which). These receptors were collected from a man between 18 and 29 years old who had mild COVID-19 (a few samples of this study predate the infection). Cell type and time point are not known.

The chain links TRBV20-1 to TRBJ1-5, with TRBD1 as a possible D gene (6 bases). Germline V gene data show CDR1 as DFQATT and CDR2 as SNEGSKA (reference sequence). The CDR3 loop spans 15 amino acids. Trimming removed 3 bases from V and 3 bases from J, with 15 bases in between. In DNA form, the CDR3 reads TGCAGTGCTAGGTTTCGAACAGGGTTCAATCAGCCCCAGCATTTT. Its translation is CSARFRTGFNQPQHF.

Only a few counts were recorded for this clonotype. The chain is built from TRBV5-4 and TRBJ2-2, with D uncertain. The germline V gene has CDR1 SGHNT and CDR2 YYREEE (reference sequence). CDR3 length equals 14 residues. The V gene lost 4 bases and the J gene lost 4 bases, with 11 bases spanning the gap. The CDR3 DNA reads TGTGCCAGCAGCGAGGCTGCGAGCACCGGGGAGCTGTTTTTT. Amino acid sequence: CASSEAASTGELFF.

The sample holds a few counts of this clonotype. V gene TRBV21-1 combines with J gene TRBJ2-4; the table's D call, TRBD1, was not checked against the DNA. TRBV21-1 is described as a pseudogene. The CDR3 covers 16 residues. In DNA form, the CDR3 reads TGTGCCAGCAGCCCCGGGGGACCCACAGCCAAAAACATTCAGTACTTC. It yields the protein CASSPGGPTAKNIQYF.

This clonotype appeared a few times. V gene TRBV2 combines with J gene TRBJ2-5, with a weak D call TRBD1 (6 bases). CDR3 length equals 12 residues. Germline V gene data show CDR1 as SNHLY and CDR2 as FYNNEI. The ends were cut back, 9 bases at V and 1 base at J, with 9 bases in the middle. CDR3 in amino acids: CASHRAQETQYF. Here the CDR3 DNA reads TGTGCCAGTCACAGGGCCCAAGAGACCCAGTACTTC.

This clonotype was counted a few times. The chain links TRBV7-3 to TRBJ2-1; 10 nucleotides align to TRBD2. After removal of 2 bases from V and 7 bases from J, the junction contained 8 bases not matched to a gene. The CDR3 consists of 16 residues. Germline values: CDR1 SGHTA, CDR2 FQGTGA. The CDR3 loop is CASSLAPAGGQNEQFF. CDR3 nucleotide sequence: TGTGCCAGCAGCTTAGCCCCAGCGGGGGGGCAGAATGAGCAGTTCTTC.

The chain combines TRBV6-2 or TRBV6-3 with TRBJ1-1; TRBD1 matches at 8 bases. This CDR3 contains 14 residues. Germline values: CDR1 MNHEY, CDR2 SVGEGT. After removal of 7 bases from V and 4 bases from J, the junction contained 8 bases not matched to a gene. The CDR3 nucleotides are TGTGCCAGCATCCCAAGACAGGGGCTCACTGAAGCTTTCTTT. Protein product: CASIPRQGLTEAFF.

The chain recombines TRBV18 with TRBJ2-3; D may be TRBD1 or TRBD2 (5 bases each). CDR3 length: 16 amino acids. Trimming cost V 3 bases and J 1 base, with 14 bases left between them. CDR1 is KGHSH, CDR2 LQKENI, per germline. In DNA form, the CDR3 reads TGTGCCAGCTCACCCCTGGCAGGGAGCGGCACAGATACGCAGTATTTT. Amino acid sequence: CASSPLAGSGTDTQYF.

This chain's CDR3 is CASSPNSDFYFTDTQYF. In nucleotides, the CDR3 is TGTGCCAGCAGTCCAAACTCGGACTTCTATTTCACAGATACGCAGTATTTT. This chain links TRBV7-6 with TRBJ2-3, with a tentative D call TRBD2 (5 bases). Germline values: CDR1 SGHVS, CDR2 FNYEAQ. The CDR3 consists of 17 residues. With 6 bases removed from V and 2 bases from J, the gap between germline ends came to 21 bases.

This clonotype was observed at least ten times. The chain has TRBV20-1 and TRBJ2-4, with a possible D match to TRBD2 (6 bases). Germline-derived CDR1 and CDR2 are DFQATT and SNEGSKA (reference sequence). This CDR3 spans 15 amino acids. V was pared by 5 bases and J by 0 bases, with 14 bases between. The CDR3 bases are TGCAGTGCTCCACCCGGGGGACTAGCCAAAAACATTCAGTACTTC. Residues: CSAPPGGLAKNIQYF.

The rearrangement joins TRBV4-3 to TRBJ2-4; 11 bases are shared with TRBD2. Germline assignment: CDR1 LGHNA and CDR2 YSLEER. The CDR3 has 16 residues. V dropped 1 base and J dropped 11; count of bases not matched to a gene: 10. CDR3 protein: CASSQVLAGGTYVQYF. CDR3 nucleotides: TGCGCCAGCAGCCAAGTTCTAGCGGGGGGCACGTACGTTCAGTACTTC.

The table lists this clonotype with a few counts. This rearrangement joins TRBV6-5 to TRBJ2-7; D possibly uses TRBD1 or TRBD2 (6 bases each). Germline V gives CDR1 MNHEY, CDR2 SVGAGI. V lost 2 bases to trimming and J lost 7 bases, with 12 bases between them. The CDR3 covers 13 residues. CDR3 nucleotides: TGTGCCAGCAGTTACCTGGGGGCGGGAGAGCAGTACTTC. As protein: CASSYLGAGEQYF.

The V call is TRBV4-3, the J call TRBJ1-5; 10 bases agree with TRBD1. CDR3 length: 15 amino acids. The V segment lost 5 bases and the J segment 5 bases; nucleotides outside the gene matches: 6. Germline loops: CDR1 LGHNA, CDR2 YSLEER. CDR3 coding DNA: TGCGCCAGCAGCACCGGGACAGGGGTACATCAGCCCCAGCATTTT. Residues: CASSTGTGVHQPQHF.

This chain uses TRBV12-3 or TRBV12-4 with TRBJ1-1, with D unresolved. V shed 4 bases and J shed 3 bases, with 9 bases lying between them. This CDR3 is 13 amino acids long. CDR3: CASSSPRDTEAFF. DNA of the CDR3: TGTGCCAGCAGTTCCCCTCGGGACACTGAAGCTTTCTTT.